This TCR beta chain appears in the sequencing data of a study of glioma-infiltrating T cells after dendritic cell vaccination. About the research overall: Treatment, given 2003 to 2012, was autologous tumor lysate-pulsed dendritic cell vaccination.

Primers: 60 V beta forward and 13 J beta reverse. Using immunoSEQ multiplex PCR, the repertoire was profiled, and TCRdb retains in-frame clones only, with some absent. Of about 90,000 clones in the sample, around 86% were seen once. V trimming: 4 bases; J trimming: 0 bases; junction bases outside the gene matches: 8. The germline CDR1 and CDR2 sequences are LGHNA and YSLEER. There are 16 residues in the CDR3. Specified time point: after dendritic cell vaccination, including at tumor progression/relapse. The sequencing used blood, collected after dendritic cell vaccination. The receptor's source is a human donor with glioblastoma. The rearrangement uses TRBV4-3 and TRBJ1-2; 7 bases are a match to TRBD1. CDR3 DNA: TGCGCCAGCAGCCGCCGAACCGGGACAGCTAACTATGGCTACACCTTC. Protein: CASSRRTGTANYGYTF.